These 2 T cell receptor beta chains originate from one sample sequenced in a study of PD-L1 blockade in urothelial cancer (dated by TCRdb to about 2017). Preparation of the library involved the immunoSEQ multiplex PCR assay. TCRdb re-hosts the immuneACCESS table, in-frame sequences only. Its copies lack some clones; in the studies checked, an unresolved V gene accounts for under half of them, and the cause for the rest is not known. The sample table holds just under 40,000 clones, of which 75% to 90% were seen once. The ten largest clones take up 1.5% to 2.5% of the sample. Source: PBMCs, taken around atezolizumab (anti-PD-L1) treatment. These receptor sequences come from a man between 60 and 75 years old with urothelial cancer.

Here the CDR3 DNA reads TGTGCCAGCAGGCGCTACGAGCAGTACTTC. Its protein product is CASRRYEQYF. The V and J genes are TRBV28 and TRBJ2-7; no firm D call. Germline V gene lookup returns CDR1 MDHEN and CDR2 SYDVKM. The CDR3 is made up of 10 amino acids. Trimming pared 6 bases from V and 3 bases from J, leaving 3 bases between.

The V call is TRBV7-3, the J call TRBJ2-1, with 7 bases identical to TRBD1. Trimming cost V 4 bases and J 9 bases; bases outside gene matches: 12. Per germline, CDR1 SGHTA and CDR2 FQGTGA. The CDR3 loop spans 15 amino acids. The CDR3 sequence is CASSSKGAGSTEQFF. CDR3 nucleotides: TGTGCCAGCAGCTCCAAGGGGGCAGGGTCGACTGAGCAGTTCTTC.